These 23 T cell receptor beta chains originate from one sample sequenced in a study of blood T cell repertoires in COVID-19. Produced via immunoSEQ multiplex PCR; TCRdb's table is partial and in-frame only. The data contain some 97,000 clones, 80% of them seen just once; the ten biggest clones take up roughly a third. Specimen: peripheral blood. Receptors were obtained from a man aged 70 or older with active or convalescent COVID-19.

This chain joins TRBV14 and TRBJ2-7; perhaps TRBD2 as D (6 bases). The germline CDR1 and CDR2 sequences are SGHDN and FVKESK. V lost 4 bases to trimming and J lost 1 base, with 14 bases between them. CDR3 length equals 15 residues. CDR3 sequence: CASSPRGWDSYEQYF. CDR3 sequence (DNA): TGTGCCAGCAGCCCTCGGGGGTGGGATTCCTACGAGCAGTACTTC.

This chain links TRBV28 with TRBJ1-1; 9 nucleotides line up with TRBD1. The CDR3 sequence is 15 residues long. Germline loops: CDR1 MDHEN, CDR2 SYDVKM. The trim removed 5 bases at V and 8 bases at J, leaving 12 bases unmatched. CDR3 in DNA: TGTGCCAGCAGTGGGGGACAGGGTAGGTTCGGAGAAGCTTTCTTT. Its protein product is CASSGGQGRFGEAFF.

This chain uses TRBV18 with TRBJ2-1; TRBD1 aligns across 10 bases. The CDR3 runs 16 residues. The J segment lost 6 bases and the V segment lost 1 base, leaving 6 bases of the junction unmatched. CDR1 and CDR2 from the germline V gene are KGHSH and LQKENI. The CDR3 coding sequence is TGTGCCAGCTCACCACAGGGGACAGGGGTGTTCAATGAGCAGTTCTTC. Its protein is CASSPQGTGVFNEQFF.

This chain links TRBV24-1 with TRBJ2-4; 8 positions agree with TRBD1. Germline-derived CDR1 and CDR2 are KGHDR and SFDVKD. Trimming cost V 4 bases and J 0 bases; bases outside gene matches: 1. There are 15 residues in the CDR3. The CDR3 region has the DNA TGTGCCACCAGTGACGACAGGGGAGCCAAAAACATTCAGTACTTC. Residues: CATSDDRGAKNIQYF.

The chain is built from TRBV11-2 and TRBJ2-7; 10 positions agree with TRBD1. The CDR3 has 14 amino acids. Germline V gene lookup returns CDR1 SGHAT and CDR2 FQNNGV. V was pared by 4 bases and J by 6 bases, with 6 bases of the junction left unmatched. CDR3 coding DNA: TGTGCCAGCAGCTGGACAGGGGGAGGCCTCGAGCAGTACTTC. It encodes CASSWTGGGLEQYF.

The chain couples TRBV7-2 to TRBJ2-1; D perhaps matches TRBD2 (6 bases). The V gene lost 2 bases and the J gene lost 4 bases, with 15 bases spanning the gap. The CDR3 length is 16 residues. Germline values: CDR1 SGHTA, CDR2 FQGNSA. The CDR3 region is CASSLLGAGTYNEQFF. Here the CDR3 DNA reads TGTGCCAGCAGCTTACTTGGGGCGGGGACTTACAATGAGCAGTTCTTC. The complete variable domain, with remaining parts taken from reference TRBV7-2 and TRBJ2-1, reads GAGVSQSPSNKVTEKGKDVELRCDPISGHTALYWYRQSLGQGLEFLIYFQGNSAPDKSGLPSDRFSAERTGGSVSTLTIQRTQQEDSAVYLCASSLLGAGTYNEQFFGPGTRLTVL.

Comment on this clone: Compared with germline, one end of the junction differs, possibly owing to a read error. V and J are TRBV2 and TRBJ2-7, with 9 nucleotides matching TRBD1. The germline V gene has CDR1 SNHLY and CDR2 FYNNEI. The CDR3 extends over 12 amino acids. The CDR3 here is CASSPGTGNLGF. As DNA, the CDR3 is TGTGCCAGCAGTCCCGGGACAGGGAATCTGGGCTTC. Supplemented by reference TRBV2 and TRBJ2-7, the full variable domain reads EPEVTQTPSHQVTQMGQEVILRCVPISNHLYFYWYRQILGQKVEFLVSFYNNEISEKSEIFDDQFSVERPDGSNFTLKIRSTKLEDSAMYFCASSPGTGNLGFGPGTRLTVT.

This clone showed up just once. The rearrangement uses TRBV29-1 and TRBJ1-2; TRBD1 might be the D (6 bases). Germline CDR1 and CDR2: SQVTM and ANQGSEA. The CDR3 totals 13 residues. V lost 5 bases to trimming and J lost 5 bases, with 15 bases between them. The CDR3 nucleotides read TGCAGCGTTCGGACAGTCGTTCGTTATGGCTACACCTTC. It encodes CSVRTVVRYGYTF.

The chain uses TRBV27 and TRBJ2-1; D unclear. The CDR3 has 14 residues. Germline V CDR1 and CDR2: MNHEY, SMNVEV (reference sequence). V lost 5 bases and J 0 bases, leaving 8 bases between the germline ends. The CDR3 reads CASSNKSSYNEQFF. The CDR3 DNA reads as TGTGCCAGCAGTAACAAAAGCTCCTACAATGAGCAGTTCTTC.

V is TRBV19 and J is TRBJ1-5; 7 nucleotides match TRBD1. This CDR3 is 15 amino acids long. Germline values: CDR1 LNHDA, CDR2 SQIVND (reference sequence). V was pared by 5 bases and J by 7 bases, with 11 bases of the junction left unmatched. As DNA, the CDR3 is TGTGCCAGTAGTCGGGGGACTGACAGGGCCCAGCCCCAGCATTTT. Encoded protein: CASSRGTDRAQPQHF.

The gene calls are TRBV20-1 and TRBJ1-1; D remains unclear. The V and J ends lost 3 bases and 7 bases respectively, with 15 bases between them. Looked up from germline, CDR1 is DFQATT and CDR2 is SNEGSKA (reference sequence). This CDR3 comprises 13 residues. As DNA, the CDR3 is TGCAGTGCTAGTTCGGGTGGATGGAGTGAAGCTTTCTTT. This sequence encodes CSASSGGWSEAFF.

The V gene is TRBV5-1, the J gene TRBJ2-3, with 10 positions matching TRBD1. CDR1 and CDR2 from the germline V gene are SGHRS and YFSETQ. The junction had 6 bases not matched to a gene; V was cut back by 4 bases and J by 4 bases. The CDR3 length is 15 residues. As DNA, the CDR3 is TGCGCCAGCAGCGCCGGGACAGGGGCGCCAGATACGCAGTATTTT. Amino acids: CASSAGTGAPDTQYF.

The chain has TRBV4-3 and TRBJ1-3; the D is unclear. In germline, CDR1 is LGHNA, CDR2 YSLEER. The V gene lost 0 bases and the J gene lost 0 bases, with 6 bases spanning the gap. This CDR3 has 15 amino acids. The CDR3 coding sequence is TGCGCCAGCAGCCAAGACCCAGGCTCTGGAAACACCATATATTTT. Translation gives CASSQDPGSGNTIYF.

V and J are TRBV27 and TRBJ2-7; unclear D gene. Germline assignment: CDR1 MNHEY and CDR2 SMNVEV (reference sequence). V lost 0 bases and J lost 3, with 6 bases in between. The CDR3 totals 13 residues. The CDR3 loop reads CASSLSNSYEQYF. The CDR3 bases are TGTGCCAGCAGTTTATCGAATAGCTACGAGCAGTACTTC.

The genes are TRBV9 and TRBJ1-2; TRBD1 might be the D (6 bases). CDR3 length: 18 residues. With 4 bases removed from V and 2 bases from J, the gap between germline ends came to 24 bases. Germline values: CDR1 SGDLS, CDR2 YYNGEE. This CDR3 reads CASSHPTHDRPANYGYTF. Here the CDR3 DNA reads TGTGCCAGCAGCCATCCGACCCATGACAGGCCCGCGAACTATGGCTACACCTTC.

This clone was detected once. This chain connects TRBV3-1 (or the pseudogene TRBV3-2) to TRBJ1-3; perhaps TRBD1 as D (6 bases). V was trimmed by 8 bases and J by 0 bases, leaving 11 bases between them. Germline CDR1 and CDR2: LGHDT and YNNKEL (reference sequence). The CDR3 covers 14 residues. CDR3 sequence (DNA): TGTGCCAGCTCAACAGGGACCTCTGGAAACACCATATATTTT. Translation gives CASSTGTSGNTIYF.

The rearrangement links TRBV5-4 to TRBJ2-1; 8 bases map to TRBD1. Germline loops: CDR1 SGHNT, CDR2 YYREEE (reference sequence). This CDR3 contains 15 residues. J was trimmed by 3 bases and V by 0 bases; bases with no gene match: 2. The CDR3 nucleotides are TGTGCCAGCAGCTTGGGCGGACAGGGCTACAATGAGCAGTTCTTC. Residues: CASSLGGQGYNEQFF.

This clone came up once. The V call is TRBV20-1, the J call TRBJ1-2, with D unresolved. Germline V CDR1 and CDR2: DFQATT, SNEGSKA (reference sequence). Trimming pared 3 bases from V and 0 bases from J, leaving 11 bases between. CDR3 length: 14 residues. The CDR3 loop reads CSASGELANYGYTF. CDR3 nucleotide sequence: TGCAGTGCTAGTGGAGAACTGGCTAACTATGGCTACACCTTC.

As DNA, the CDR3 is TGCGCCAGCAGCCAGTCGACGAGCGGGAGCACAGATACGCAGTATTTT. Its protein product is CASSQSTSGSTDTQYF. V and J are TRBV4-1 and TRBJ2-3; tentatively, D is TRBD2 (6 bases). The ends were cut back, 3 bases at V and 0 bases at J, with 13 bases in the middle. The CDR3 extends over 16 amino acids. Germline CDR1 reads MGHRA; CDR2 reads YSYEKL.

V usage is TRBV14 and J usage is TRBJ2-3; 14 bases match TRBD2. The CDR3 is made up of 15 amino acids. The V and J ends lost 10 bases and 6 bases, in that order; junction bases with no gene match: 9. Looked up from germline, CDR1 is SGHDN and CDR2 is FVKESK. The CDR3 DNA reads TGTGCCACAGGAAGGACTAGCGGGGGGATTGATACGCAGTATTTT. Translating it yields CATGRTSGGIDTQYF. The whole variable domain, filled in from reference TRBV14 and TRBJ2-3, reads EAGVTQFPSHSVIEKGQTVTLRCDPISGHDNLYWYRRVMGKEIKFLLHFVKESKQDESGMPNNRFLAERTGGTYSTLKVQPAELEDSGVYFCATGRTSGGIDTQYFGPGTRLTVL.

The genes are TRBV6-1 and TRBJ2-3; 7 nucleotides match TRBD2. V trimming: 2 bases; J trimming: 2 bases; junction bases outside the gene matches: 16. Germline V gene data show CDR1 as MNHNS and CDR2 as SASEGT. The CDR3 has 19 residues. The CDR3 is CASSERVPGSGIFTDTQYF. Written as DNA, the CDR3 is TGTGCCAGCAGTGAACGGGTTCCGGGGAGCGGGATCTTCACAGATACGCAGTATTTT.

CDR3 in amino acids: CASSPDGGTGELFF. CDR3 sequence (DNA): TGTGCCAGCAGCCCTGACGGGGGCACCGGGGAGCTGTTTTTT. This sequence joins TRBV7-9 and TRBJ2-2, with D possibly being TRBD2 (6 bases). Germline assignment: CDR1 SEHNR and CDR2 FQNEAQ (reference sequence). V was shortened by 5 bases and J by 4 bases, with 11 bases between the two germline ends. The length of the CDR3 is 14 residues.

This rearrangement joins TRBV5-1 to TRBJ2-3; 7 bases map to TRBD1. The CDR3 runs 15 residues. The V gene's germline CDR1 is SGHRS and CDR2 YFSETQ. The J segment lost 2 bases and the V segment lost 0 bases, leaving 3 bases of the junction unmatched. The CDR3 is CASSLGGTVTDTQYF. The CDR3 DNA reads as TGCGCCAGCAGCTTGGGGGGGACAGTCACAGATACGCAGTATTTT.